The 5 T cell receptor beta chains below come from one sample, sequenced in a study of graft-versus-host responses after intestinal transplantation. The antigens these receptors bind are not known. The table came from immunoSEQ multiplex PCR; TCRdb's copy has only in-frame clones and leaves some out. The sample consists of 85,000 to 95,000 clones, about 93% of them appearing once. The source material was unstimulated CD8+ T cells sorted from spleen or lymph node cells, sampled before intestinal transplant. The receptor source for this set is a human donor who received an intestinal transplant.

The chain has TRBV27 and TRBJ1-1, with D possibly being TRBD1 (6 bases). This CDR3 spans 14 amino acids. Trimming left V 2 bases short and J 1 base short, with 8 bases between. Germline CDR1 is MNHEY and CDR2 is SMNVEV (reference sequence). CDR3 in DNA: TGTGCCAGCAGTTTAGCACAGGGGAACACTGAAGCTTTCTTT. This encodes CASSLAQGNTEAFF.

The V and J genes are TRBV6-5 and TRBJ2-3; 7 nucleotides match TRBD1. The CDR3 contains 15 residues. CDR1 and CDR2 (germline): MNHEY, SVGAGI. The V gene end was trimmed by 0 bases and the J gene end by 2 bases; junction bases not matched to a gene: 2. CDR3 region: CASSYSQGFTDTQYF. The DNA for the CDR3 is TGTGCCAGCAGTTACTCACAGGGGTTCACAGATACGCAGTATTTT.

The chain couples TRBV4-3 to TRBJ1-1; 11 bases agree with TRBD1. V shed 1 base and J 6 bases; nucleotides not matched to a gene: 4. Germline loops: CDR1 LGHNA, CDR2 YSLEER. The CDR3 spans 15 residues. The CDR3, as DNA: TGCGCCAGCAGCCAAGCTTGGACAGGGGGCTCTGAAGCTTTCTTT. The encoded protein is CASSQAWTGGSEAFF.

This chain joins TRBV7-6 and TRBJ2-6; a weak D match, TRBD1 (6 bases). V lost 1 base, J lost 0 bases, and 10 bases lay in between. Germline CDR1 reads SGHVS; CDR2 reads FNYEAQ. This CDR3 is 17 amino acids long. The CDR3 DNA reads TGTGCCAGCAGCTTAGGGGACATCAGCTCTGGGGCCAACGTCCTGACTTTC. Its protein is CASSLGDISSGANVLTF.

The chain carries TRBV12-5 and TRBJ1-2; 9 positions agree with TRBD1. The CDR3 has 17 residues. Germline loops: CDR1 LGHNT, CDR2 FRNRAP. The trim removed 2 bases at V and 0 bases at J, leaving 7 bases unmatched. The chain's CDR3 is CASGLNEGQGANYGYTF. The CDR3 DNA sequence: TGTGCTAGTGGTTTGAATGAGGGACAGGGAGCTAACTATGGCTACACCTTC.